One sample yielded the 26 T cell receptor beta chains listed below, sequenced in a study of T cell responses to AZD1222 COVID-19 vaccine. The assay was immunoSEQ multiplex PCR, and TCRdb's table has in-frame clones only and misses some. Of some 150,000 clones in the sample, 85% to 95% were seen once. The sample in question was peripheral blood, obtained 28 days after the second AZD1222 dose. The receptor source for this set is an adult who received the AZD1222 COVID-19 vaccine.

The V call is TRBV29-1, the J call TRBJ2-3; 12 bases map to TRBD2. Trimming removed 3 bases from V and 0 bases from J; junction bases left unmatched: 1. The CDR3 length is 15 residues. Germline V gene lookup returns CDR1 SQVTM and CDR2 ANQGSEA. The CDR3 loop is CSVEGTSGSTDTQYF. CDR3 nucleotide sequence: TGCAGCGTTGAGGGGACTAGCGGGAGCACAGATACGCAGTATTTT.

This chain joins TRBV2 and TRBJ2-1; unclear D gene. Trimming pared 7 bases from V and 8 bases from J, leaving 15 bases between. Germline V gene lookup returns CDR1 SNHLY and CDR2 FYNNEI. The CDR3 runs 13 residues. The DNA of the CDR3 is TGTGCCAGCATAAAGGGTCCCCCGGATGAGCAGTTCTTC. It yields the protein CASIKGPPDEQFF.

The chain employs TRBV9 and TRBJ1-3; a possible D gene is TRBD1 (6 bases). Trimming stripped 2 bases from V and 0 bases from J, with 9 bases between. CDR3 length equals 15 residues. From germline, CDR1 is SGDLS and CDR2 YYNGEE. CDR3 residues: CASSVGQLSGNTIYF. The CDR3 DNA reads TGTGCCAGCAGCGTCGGACAGCTCTCTGGAAACACCATATATTTT.

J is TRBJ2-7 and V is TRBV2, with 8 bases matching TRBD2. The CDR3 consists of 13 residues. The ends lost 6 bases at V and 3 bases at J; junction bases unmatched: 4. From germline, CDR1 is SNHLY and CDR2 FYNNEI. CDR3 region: CASSQGLDYEQYF. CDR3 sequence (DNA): TGTGCCAGCAGCCAGGGACTAGACTACGAGCAGTACTTC.

CDR3 nucleotides: TGTGCCAGCGGGCAGCTGAACACTGAAGCTTTCTTT. It codes for CASGQLNTEAFF. The J gene is TRBJ1-1, the V gene TRBV6-6; no clear D. CDR1 and CDR2 (germline): MNHNY, SVGAGI (reference sequence). This CDR3 contains 12 residues. V lost 8 bases to trimming and J lost 0 bases, with 7 bases between them.

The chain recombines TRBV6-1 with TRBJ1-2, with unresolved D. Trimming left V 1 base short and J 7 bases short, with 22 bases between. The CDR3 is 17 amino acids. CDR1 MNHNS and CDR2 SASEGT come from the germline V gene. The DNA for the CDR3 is TGTGCCAGCAGTGAAGAGTTTAGGGTCCGGCGTGTGGGTGGCTACACCTTC. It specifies CASSEEFRVRRVGGYTF.

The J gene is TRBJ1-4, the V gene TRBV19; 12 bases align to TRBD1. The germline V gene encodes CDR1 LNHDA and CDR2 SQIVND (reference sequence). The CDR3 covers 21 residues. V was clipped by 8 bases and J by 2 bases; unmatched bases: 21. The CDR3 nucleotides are TGTGCCAGTGCCCTCCGGGACAGGGGGCTGCGAGTTGGAAGGACTAATGAAAAACTGTTTTTT. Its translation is CASALRDRGLRVGRTNEKLFF.

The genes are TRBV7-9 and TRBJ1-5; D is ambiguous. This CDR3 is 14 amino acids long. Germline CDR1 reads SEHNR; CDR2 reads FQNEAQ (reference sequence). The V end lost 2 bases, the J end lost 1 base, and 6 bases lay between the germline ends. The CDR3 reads CASSLKGSNQPQHF. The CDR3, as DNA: TGTGCCAGCAGCTTAAAAGGGAGCAATCAGCCCCAGCATTTT.

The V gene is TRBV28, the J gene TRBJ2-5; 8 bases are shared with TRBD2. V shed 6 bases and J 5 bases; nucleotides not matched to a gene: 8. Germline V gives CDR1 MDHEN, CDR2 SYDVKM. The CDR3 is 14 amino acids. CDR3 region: CASRAREGRETQYF. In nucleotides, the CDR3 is TGTGCCAGCAGGGCTCGGGAGGGCCGGGAGACCCAGTACTTC.

CDR3 loop: CASSRRTSPGNTIYF. CDR3 sequence (DNA): TGTGCCAGCAGTCGGAGGACAAGCCCTGGAAACACCATATATTTT. V gene TRBV6-5 combines with J gene TRBJ1-3; D is possibly TRBD1 (5 bases). The germline CDR1 and CDR2 sequences are MNHEY and SVGAGI. The CDR3 is 15 amino acids. Between the trimmed V and J ends, which lost 5 bases and 2 bases, there was a span of 13 bases.

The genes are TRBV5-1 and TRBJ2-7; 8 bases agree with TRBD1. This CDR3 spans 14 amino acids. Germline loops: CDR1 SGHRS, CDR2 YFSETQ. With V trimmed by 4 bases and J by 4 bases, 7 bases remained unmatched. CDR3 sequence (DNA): TGCGCCAGCAGCGGAGGACAGGGCCGGTACGAGCAGTACTTC. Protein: CASSGGQGRYEQYF.

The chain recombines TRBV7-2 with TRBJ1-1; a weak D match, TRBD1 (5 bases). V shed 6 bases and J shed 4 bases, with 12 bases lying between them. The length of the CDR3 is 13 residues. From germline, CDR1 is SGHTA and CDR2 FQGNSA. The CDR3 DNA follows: TGTGCCAGCAGATACGGGGGGGGCACTGAAGCTTTCTTT. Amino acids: CASRYGGGTEAFF.

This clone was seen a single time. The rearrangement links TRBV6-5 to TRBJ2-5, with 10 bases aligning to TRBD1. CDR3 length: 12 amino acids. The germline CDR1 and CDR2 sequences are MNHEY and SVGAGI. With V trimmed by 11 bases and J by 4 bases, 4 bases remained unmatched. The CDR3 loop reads CAARTGGETQYF. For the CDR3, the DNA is TGTGCCGCAAGGACAGGGGGAGAGACCCAGTACTTC.

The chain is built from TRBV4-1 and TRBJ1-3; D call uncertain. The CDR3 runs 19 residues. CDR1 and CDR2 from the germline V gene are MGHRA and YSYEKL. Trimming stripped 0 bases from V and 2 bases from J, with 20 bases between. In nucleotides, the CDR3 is TGCGCCAGCAGCCAAGATTCAGTTTCGATGGTGGTAGCTGGAAACACCATATATTTT. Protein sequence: CASSQDSVSMVVAGNTIYF.

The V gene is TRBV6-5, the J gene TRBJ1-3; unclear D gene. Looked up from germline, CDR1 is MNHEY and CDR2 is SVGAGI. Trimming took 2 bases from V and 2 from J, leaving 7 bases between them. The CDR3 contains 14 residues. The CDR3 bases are TGTGCCAGCAGTTACGGTTACCCTGGAAACACCATATATTTT. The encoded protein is CASSYGYPGNTIYF.

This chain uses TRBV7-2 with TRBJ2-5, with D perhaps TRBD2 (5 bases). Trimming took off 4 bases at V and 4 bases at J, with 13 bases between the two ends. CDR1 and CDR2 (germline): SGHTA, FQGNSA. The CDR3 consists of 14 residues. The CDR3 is CASSYLERSETQYF. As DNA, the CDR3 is TGTGCCAGCAGCTACTTGGAGCGGTCAGAGACCCAGTACTTC.

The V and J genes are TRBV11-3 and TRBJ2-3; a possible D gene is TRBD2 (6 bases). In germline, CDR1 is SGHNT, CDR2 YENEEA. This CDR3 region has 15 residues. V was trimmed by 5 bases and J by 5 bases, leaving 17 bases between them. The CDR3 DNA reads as TGTGCCAGCAGCCGTAGCGGCACTGTGGGAGATACGCAGTATTTT. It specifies CASSRSGTVGDTQYF. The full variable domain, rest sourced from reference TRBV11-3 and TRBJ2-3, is EAGVVQSPRYKIIEKKQPVAFWCNPISGHNTLYWYLQNLGQGPELLIRYENEEAVDDSQLPKDRFSAERLKGVDSTLKIQPAELGDSAVYLCASSRSGTVGDTQYFGPGTRLTVL.

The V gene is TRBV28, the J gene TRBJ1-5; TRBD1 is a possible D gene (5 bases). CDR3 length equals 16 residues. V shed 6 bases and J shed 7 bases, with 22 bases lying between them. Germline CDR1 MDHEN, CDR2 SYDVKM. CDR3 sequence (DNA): TGTGCCAGCAGACCCCCCGGGGACTTTGATTTACAGCCCCAGCATTTT. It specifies CASRPPGDFDLQPQHF.

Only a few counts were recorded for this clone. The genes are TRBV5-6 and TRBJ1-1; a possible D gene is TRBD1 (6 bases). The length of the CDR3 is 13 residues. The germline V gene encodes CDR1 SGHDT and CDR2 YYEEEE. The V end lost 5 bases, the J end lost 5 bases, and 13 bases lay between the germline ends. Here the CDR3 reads CASRPTGKTEAFF. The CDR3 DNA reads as TGTGCCAGCAGGCCCACAGGGAAAACTGAAGCTTTCTTT.

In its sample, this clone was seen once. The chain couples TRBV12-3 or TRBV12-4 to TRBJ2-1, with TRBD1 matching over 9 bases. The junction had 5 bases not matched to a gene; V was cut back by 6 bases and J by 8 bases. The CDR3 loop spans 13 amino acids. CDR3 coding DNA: TGTGCCAGCAGAGATACAGGGGGCTATGAGCAGTTCTTC. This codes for CASRDTGGYEQFF.

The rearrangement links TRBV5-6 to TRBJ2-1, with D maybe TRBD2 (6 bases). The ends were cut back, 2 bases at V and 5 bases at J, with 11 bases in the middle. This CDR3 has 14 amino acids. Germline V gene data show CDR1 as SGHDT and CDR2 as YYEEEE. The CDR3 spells CASSFWDSNNEQFF. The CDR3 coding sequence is TGTGCCAGCAGCTTCTGGGACTCAAACAATGAGCAGTTCTTC. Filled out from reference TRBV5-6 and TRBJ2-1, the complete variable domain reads DAGVTQSPTHLIKTRGQQVTLRCSPKSGHDTVSWYQQALGQGPQFIFQYYEEEERQRGNFPDRFSGHQFPNYSSELNVNALLLGDSALYLCASSFWDSNNEQFFGPGTRLTVL.

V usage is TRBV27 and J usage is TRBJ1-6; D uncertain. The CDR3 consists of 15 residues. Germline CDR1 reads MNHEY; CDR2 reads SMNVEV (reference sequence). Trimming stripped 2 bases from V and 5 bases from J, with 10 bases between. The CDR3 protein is CASSLRPGNNSPLHF. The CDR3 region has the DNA TGTGCCAGCAGTTTACGCCCGGGTAATAATTCACCCCTCCACTTT.

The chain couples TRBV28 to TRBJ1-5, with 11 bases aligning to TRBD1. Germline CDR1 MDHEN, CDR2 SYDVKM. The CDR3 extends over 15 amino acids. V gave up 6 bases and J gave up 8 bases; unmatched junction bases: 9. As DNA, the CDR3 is TGTGCCAGCAGGGCCCGGACAGGGGGCGGGAAGCCCCAGCATTTT. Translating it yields CASRARTGGGKPQHF.

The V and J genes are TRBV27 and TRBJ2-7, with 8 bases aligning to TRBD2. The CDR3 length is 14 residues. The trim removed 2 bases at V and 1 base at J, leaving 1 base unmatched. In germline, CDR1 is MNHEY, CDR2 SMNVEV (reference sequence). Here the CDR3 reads CASSLVAGSYEQYF. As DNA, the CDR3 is TGTGCCAGCAGTTTAGTAGCGGGATCCTACGAGCAGTACTTC.

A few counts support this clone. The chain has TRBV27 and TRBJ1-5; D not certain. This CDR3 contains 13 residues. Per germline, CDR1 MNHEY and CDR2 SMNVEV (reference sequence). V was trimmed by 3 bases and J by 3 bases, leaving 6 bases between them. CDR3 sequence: CASSFRVNQPQHF. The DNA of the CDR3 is TGTGCCAGCAGTTTTCGAGTCAATCAGCCCCAGCATTTT.

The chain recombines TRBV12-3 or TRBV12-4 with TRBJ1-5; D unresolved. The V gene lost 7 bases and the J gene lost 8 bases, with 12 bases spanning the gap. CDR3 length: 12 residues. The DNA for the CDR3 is TGTGCCAGCAATTCCATTTTCGAGCCCCAGCATTTT. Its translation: CASNSIFEPQHF.